The sequence of this TCR beta chain was determined in a study of blood T cells in healthy people across ages. Ten milliliters of peripheral blood were drawn from each donor into EDTA-treated tubes. PCR was performed a second time for about 6 to 11 cycles using a sample-barcoded 5' primer and a J-beta primer mix. TCRdb independently ran MiXCR on the 5' RACE reads; one entry per CDR3 protein. There are about 1.4 million distinct CDR3 sequences in the sample; around 59% occur only once, and roughly 7% lies in the top ten. The CDR3 covers 14 residues. Per the germline V gene, CDR1 is LNHNV and CDR2 is YYDKDF (reference sequence). Losses at the gene ends were 2 bases for V and 8 bases for J; bases not matched to a gene: 5. Study-wide results and caveats: PBMCs left unsorted prevented a conclusive naive versus antigen-experienced comparison.

This clonotype was observed a handful of times. No antigen is known for it. This clonotype was sampled from a man aged 18 to 35 in good health. The sequencing input was blood. The chain has TRBV15 and TRBJ1-4; 7 bases agree with TRBD1. The CDR3 DNA reads TGTGCCACCAGCAGATGGGGGGACAGAGAAAAACTGTTTTTT. Translation gives CATSRWGDREKLFF.